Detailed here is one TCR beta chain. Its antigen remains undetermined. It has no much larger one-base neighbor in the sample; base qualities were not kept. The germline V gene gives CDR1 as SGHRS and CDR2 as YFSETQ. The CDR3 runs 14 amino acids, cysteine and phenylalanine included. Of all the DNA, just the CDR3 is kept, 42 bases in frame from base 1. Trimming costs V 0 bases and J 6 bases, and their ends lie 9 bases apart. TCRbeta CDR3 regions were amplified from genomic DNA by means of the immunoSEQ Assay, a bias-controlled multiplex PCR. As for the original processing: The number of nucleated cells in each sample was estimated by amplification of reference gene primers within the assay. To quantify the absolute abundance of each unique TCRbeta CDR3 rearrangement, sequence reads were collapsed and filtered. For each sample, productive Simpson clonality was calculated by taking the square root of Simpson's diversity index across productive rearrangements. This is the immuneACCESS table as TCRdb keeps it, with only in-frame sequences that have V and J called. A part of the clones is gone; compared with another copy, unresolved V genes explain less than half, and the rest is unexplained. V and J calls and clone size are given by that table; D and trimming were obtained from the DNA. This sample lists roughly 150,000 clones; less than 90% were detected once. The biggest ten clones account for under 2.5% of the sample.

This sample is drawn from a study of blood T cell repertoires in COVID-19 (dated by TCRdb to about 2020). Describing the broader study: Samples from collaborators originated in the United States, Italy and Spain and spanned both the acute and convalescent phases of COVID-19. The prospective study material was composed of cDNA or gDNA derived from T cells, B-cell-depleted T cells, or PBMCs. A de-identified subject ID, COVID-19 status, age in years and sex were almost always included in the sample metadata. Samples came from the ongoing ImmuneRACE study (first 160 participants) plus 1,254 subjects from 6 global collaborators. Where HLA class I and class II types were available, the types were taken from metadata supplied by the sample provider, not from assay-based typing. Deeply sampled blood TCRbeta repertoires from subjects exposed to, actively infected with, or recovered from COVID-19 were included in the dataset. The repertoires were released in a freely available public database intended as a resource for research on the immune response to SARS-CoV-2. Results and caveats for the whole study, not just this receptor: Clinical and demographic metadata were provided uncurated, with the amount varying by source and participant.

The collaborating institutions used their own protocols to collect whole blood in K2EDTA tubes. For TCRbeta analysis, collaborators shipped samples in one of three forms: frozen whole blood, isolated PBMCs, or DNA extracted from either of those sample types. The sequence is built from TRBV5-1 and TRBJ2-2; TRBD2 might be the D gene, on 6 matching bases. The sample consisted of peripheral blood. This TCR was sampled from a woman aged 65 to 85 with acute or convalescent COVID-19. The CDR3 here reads CASSLGSGAGELFF. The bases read TGCGCCAGCAGCTTGGGCTCGGGGGCCGGGGAGCTGTTTTTT.